This is a list of T cell receptor beta chains from one sample in a study of graft-versus-host responses after intestinal transplantation. Only in-frame clones appear in the TCRdb table, and some are missing; sequencing was by immunoSEQ multiplex PCR. The sample yields about 120,000 clones, approximately 93% seen once. These receptors are not linked to any known antigen. Sequenced here: unstimulated CD8+ T cells sorted from spleen or lymph node cells, sampled before transplant. These receptors were collected from a human donor who was the organ donor for an intestinal transplant. The CDR3 runs from the conserved cysteine through the conserved F or W. A D gene is named only where the DNA matches it firmly. Size tells how often a clone was seen (once, few, many) or the class of an expanded clone, and some rows leave it out.

d_gene,abundance,j_gene,v_gene,CDR3nt,CDR3aa
TRBD2,.,TRBJ2-1,TRBV25-1,TGTGCCAGCAGTGAATACGGAGCGGGAGGACGCTACAATGAGCAGTTCTTC,CASSEYGAGGRYNEQFF
.,once,TRBJ1-4,TRBV5-5,TGTGCCAGCAGCTTGGCCAGGCCCTACAATGAAAAACTGTTTTTT,CASSLARPYNEKLFF
.,.,TRBJ1-1,TRBV6-1,TGTGCCAGCAGGAAGGGCACTGAAGCTTTCTTT,CASRKGTEAFF
TRBD2,.,TRBJ2-1,TRBV13,TGTGCCAGCAGTTATAACCCGGGACTAGCAGACAATGAGCAGTTCTTC,CASSYNPGLADNEQFF
.,.,TRBJ2-1,TRBV19,TGTGCCAGTACTGAGGGGCCCGGTGGGCAGTTCTTC,CASTEGPGGQFF
TRBD1,.,TRBJ1-1,TRBV9,TGTGCCAGCAGCGTGGGTATCGGGACAGATGAAGCTTTCTTT,CASSVGIGTDEAFF
.,.,TRBJ2-4,TRBV19,TGTGCCAGTAGTATAGGGGGAGGTGGCAAAAACATTCAGTACTTC,CASSIGGGGKNIQYF
.,.,TRBJ1-1,TRBV4-2,TGTGCCAGCAGCCAAGGCTATGAAGCTTTCTTT,CASSQGYEAFF
.,.,TRBJ2-2,TRBV30,TGTGCCTGGAGTGCTGGCACCGGGGAGCTGTTTTTT,CAWSAGTGELFF
.,.,TRBJ1-5,TRBV4-1,TGCGCCAGCAGCCAAGATCCGCAGGGAGTAGGCAATCAGCCCCAGCATTTT,CASSQDPQGVGNQPQHF
.,.,TRBJ2-2,TRBV5-1,TGCGCCAGCAGCCCCGGGACCCTGAACACCGGGGAGCTGTTTTTT,CASSPGTLNTGELFF
.,.,TRBJ2-1,TRBV19,TGTGCCAGTAGTATAGGGCCGGGACGGGAGCAGTTCTTC,CASSIGPGREQFF
.,.,TRBJ2-1,TRBV20-1,TGCAGTGCTGGGATGAATGAGCAGTTCTTC,CSAGMNEQFF
.,.,TRBJ2-5,TRBV28,TGTGCCAGCAGTTTCGGGCTAAACCAAGAGACCCAGTACTTC,CASSFGLNQETQYF
TRBD2,once,TRBJ2-3,TRBV9,TGTGCCAGTTCACTAGCGGGAGTAAAAGATACGCAGTATTTT,CASSLAGVKDTQYF
.,.,TRBJ1-5,TRBV28,TGTGCCAGCAGTTTCGGCAGGGGAAGGAATCAGCCCCAGCATTTT,CASSFGRGRNQPQHF
.,.,TRBJ2-5,TRBV6-5,TGTGCCAGCAGTTACCGAGAGAGACAGTACTTC,CASSYRERQYF
.,.,TRBJ2-7,TRBV20-1,TGCAGTGCTAGACTAGCGTACGAGCAGTACTTC,CSARLAYEQYF
TRBD2,.,TRBJ2-3,TRBV13,TGTGCCAGCAGCCCAAAGGCCACTAGCGGGAGCCTCACAGATACGCAGTATTTT,CASSPKATSGSLTDTQYF
TRBD1,once,TRBJ1-4,TRBV19,TGTGCCAGTAGTCTTTGGACAGGGAGGGATGAAAAACTGTTTTTT,CASSLWTGRDEKLFF
.,few,TRBJ1-2,TRBV4-1,TGCGCCAGCAGCCAAGGTAATGGCTACACCTTC,CASSQGNGYTF
.,.,TRBJ2-7,TRBV14,TGTGCCAGCAGCCAGGACGCCTCCTACGAGCAGTACTTC,CASSQDASYEQYF
.,once,TRBJ2-6,TRBV19,TGTGCCAGTAGTATATCTAGGAGTGGGGCCAACGTCCTGACTTTC,CASSISRSGANVLTF
.,.,TRBJ2-7,TRBV29-1,TGCAGCGTTGAAGATCGAGAGGCTAACTCCTACGAGCAGTACTTC,CSVEDREANSYEQYF
.,.,TRBJ2-2,TRBV7-6,TGTGCCAGCACCCTGCCCGGAGCGGGCGAGGGGACCGGGGAGCTGTTTTTT,CASTLPGAGEGTGELFF
.,.,TRBJ2-5,TRBV5-4,TGTGCCAGCAGCTTGGCTCTAGAAGGGCAAGAGACCCAGTACTTC,CASSLALEGQETQYF
TRBD2,.,TRBJ2-1,TRBV2,TGTGCCAGCAGACGACTAGCGGGACCCCCCGTGGGGTATGCGCAGTTCTTC,CASRRLAGPPVGYAQFF
TRBD1,.,TRBJ2-2,TRBV2,TGTGCCAGCTTTCCTGGACAGGGGAGCACCGGGGAGCTGTTTTTT,CASFPGQGSTGELFF
.,.,TRBJ1-1,TRBV20-1,TGCAGTGCTCGGAGGTCTGAAGCTTTCTTT,CSARRSEAFF
.,.,TRBJ2-1,TRBV4-1,TGCGCCAGCAGCCAGGGATTCAGCGGTTTTCCCTACAATGAGCAGTTCTTC,CASSQGFSGFPYNEQFF
.,once,TRBJ1-1,TRBV11-3,TGTGCCAGCAGCCTCCGGACCAGAAACTTGAACACTGAAGCTTTCTTT,CASSLRTRNLNTEAFF
.,.,TRBJ2-1,TRBV5-6,TGTGCCAGCAGCTTGATCGGTTCCTACAATGAGCAGTTCTTC,CASSLIGSYNEQFF
.,.,TRBJ1-2,TRBV19,TGTGCCAGTAGTGATCCCGACAGAGCTAACTATGGCTACACCTTC,CASSDPDRANYGYTF
.,.,TRBJ2-7,TRBV28,TGTGCCAGCAGTCCACTGTTCCCCACCGCCTACGAGCAGTACTTC,CASSPLFPTAYEQYF
TRBD2,.,TRBJ2-7,TRBV9,TGTGCCAGCAGCGGAGGACTAGCGGGCTACGAGCAGTACTTC,CASSGGLAGYEQYF
.,.,TRBJ2-7,TRBV28,TGTGCCAGCAGTTTAGGGTACGAGCAGTACTTC,CASSLGYEQYF
.,once,TRBJ2-1,TRBV19,TGTGCCAGTAGTATGAGGGGAGCCTACAATGAGCAGTTCTTC,CASSMRGAYNEQFF
.,.,TRBJ2-2,TRBV9,TGTGCCAGCAGCCCTAATACCGGGGAGCTGTTTTTT,CASSPNTGELFF
TRBD1,.,TRBJ2-7,TRBV6-4,TGTGCCAGGCAAATGGGACAGTGGAGCTACGAGCAGTACTTC,CARQMGQWSYEQYF
.,.,TRBJ2-3,TRBV2,TGTGCCAGCAGTCCTCCCCCCAACACAGATACGCAGTATTTT,CASSPPPNTDTQYF
TRBD1,.,TRBJ2-1,TRBV27,TGTGCCAGCATCGACAGGGTGCATGGGCTTAATGAGCAGTTCTTC,CASIDRVHGLNEQFF
.,.,TRBJ1-2,TRBV6-1,TGTGCCAGCAGTGAAGGGTTTTATGGCTACACCTTC,CASSEGFYGYTF
.,.,TRBJ2-1,TRBV27,TGTGCCAGCAGCCCAAACTCGGGGGATGAGCAGTTCTTC,CASSPNSGDEQFF
.,.,TRBJ1-2,TRBV28,TGTGCCAGCAGTTTCTCGGGATACGGAAGGGGCTACACCTTC,CASSFSGYGRGYTF
.,.,TRBJ2-3,TRBV9,TGTGCCAGCAGCGTAGAGTATTCTCCAGATACGCAGTATTTT,CASSVEYSPDTQYF
.,.,TRBJ1-5,TRBV4-1,TGCGCCAGCAGCCCGATTCACGGAAATCAGCCCCAGCATTTT,CASSPIHGNQPQHF
.,.,TRBJ2-1,TRBV19,TGTGCCAGTAGTATGGCACAGGGAAATGAGCAGTTCTTC,CASSMAQGNEQFF
.,.,TRBJ2-7,TRBV27,TGTGCCAGCAGTTTCGGTTACGAGCAGTACTTC,CASSFGYEQYF
.,.,TRBJ2-1,TRBV28,TGTGCCAGCGCGAACTCCAGGGGTAGGAATGAGCAGTTCTTC,CASANSRGRNEQFF